These T cell receptor beta chains were read from a single sample in a study of shared clonotypes between healthy human individuals. The assay was immunoSEQ multiplex PCR, and TCRdb's table has in-frame clones only and misses some. The data contain roughly 2.2 million clones, 85% to 95% of them singletons. The source material was naive CD4+ T cells from PBMCs. The receptors here all came from a man aged 18 to 30 in good health. Some clones in this sample may be carry-over from other donors' samples. CDR3s leave out the opening cysteine and the closing phenylalanine or tryptophan.

j_call v_call cdr3_aa
TRBJ2-3 TRBV4-1 ASSKTGRGSTDTQY
TRBJ2-7 TRBV5-4 ASSLGGTSGRYEQY
TRBJ2-7 TRBV5-4 ASSSGQGPLEQY
TRBJ2-4 TRBV6-6 ASSYAGQGGHIQY
TRBJ1-1 TRBV5-1 ASRQGGYQDEHTEAF
TRBJ2-2 TRBV18 ASSQTSGRNTGELF
TRBJ2-2 TRBV21-1 ASNMRGLAGSNTGELF
TRBJ2-6 TRBV27 ASSFGRSGANVLT
TRBJ2-7 TRBV6-5 ASSEGAYEQY
TRBJ2-7 TRBV27 ASRRGGSYEQY
TRBJ2-7 TRBV21-1 ASREKFSYEQY
TRBJ2-7 TRBV29-1 SVAGVHEQY
TRBJ2-7 TRBV6-5 ASSYRPQGAYEQY
TRBJ1-2 TRBV11-2 ASSPGQGGGYT
TRBJ2-3 TRBV7-9 ASSLGGADTQY
TRBJ1-2 TRBV5-1 ASSPWGQGDGYT
TRBJ2-2 TRBV4-3 ASSQLTGGPGGELF
TRBJ2-7 TRBV29-1 SVGVGGSITYEQY
TRBJ1-1 TRBV19 ASSADRGTLDNTEAF
TRBJ1-2 TRBV5-4 ASSPTGGAYGYT
TRBJ2-7 TRBV6-4 ASSPSFYEQY
TRBJ2-4 TRBV18 ASSPTGTGFSIQY
TRBJ1-1 TRBV29-1 SVSPGTLNTEAF
TRBJ1-5 TRBV19 ASSAYRVGNQPQH
TRBJ1-3 TRBV9 ASSAQGAGGSTIY
TRBJ1-2 TRBV19 ASSDRGAYYGYT
TRBJ1-2 TRBV19 ASRPFPDRVNHGYT
TRBJ2-1 TRBV4-1 ASSPVGRDRGKNEQF
TRBJ1-1 TRBV30 AWSTGYTEAF
TRBJ1-2 TRBV20-1 SVGAIYGYT
TRBJ1-4 TRBV30 AWSEGREKLF
TRBJ2-3 TRBV10-1 ASSKGQGEGTDTQY
TRBJ2-7 TRBV7-2 ASTFGGGRSYEQY
TRBJ2-7 TRBV11-2 ASSPLRLESVREQY
TRBJ2-1 TRBV18 ASSPLPSSNEQF
TRBJ2-2 TRBV5-1 ASSPRSSGGTGELF
TRBJ1-1 TRBV5-1 ASSLDPGTGYAF
TRBJ2-5 TRBV7-3 ASSLLSQGTAQY
TRBJ2-7 TRBV11-2 ASSREAASGYEQY
TRBJ2-1 TRBV2 ASSAAGGRYNEQF
TRBJ1-4 TRBV4-2 ASSQDPGQATNEKLF